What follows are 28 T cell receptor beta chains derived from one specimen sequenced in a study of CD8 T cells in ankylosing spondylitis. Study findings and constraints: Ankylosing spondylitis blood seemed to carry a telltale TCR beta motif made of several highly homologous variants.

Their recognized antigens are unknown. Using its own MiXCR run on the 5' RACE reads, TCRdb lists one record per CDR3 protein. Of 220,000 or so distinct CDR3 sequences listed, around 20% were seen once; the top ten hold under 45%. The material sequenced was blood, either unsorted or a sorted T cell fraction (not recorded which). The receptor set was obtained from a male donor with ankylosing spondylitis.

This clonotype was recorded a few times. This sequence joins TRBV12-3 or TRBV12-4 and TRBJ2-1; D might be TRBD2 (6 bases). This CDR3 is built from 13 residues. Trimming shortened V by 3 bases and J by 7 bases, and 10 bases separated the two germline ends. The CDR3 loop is CASSFELANEQFF. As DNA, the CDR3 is TGTGCCAGCAGTTTTGAGCTAGCGAATGAGCAGTTCTTC.

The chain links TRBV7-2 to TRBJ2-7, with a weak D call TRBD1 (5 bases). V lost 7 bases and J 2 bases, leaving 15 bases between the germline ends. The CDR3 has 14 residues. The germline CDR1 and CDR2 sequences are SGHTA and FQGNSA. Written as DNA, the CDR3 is TGTGCCAGCACTAGAGATGCAGGGACCTACGAGCAGTACTTC. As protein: CASTRDAGTYEQYF.

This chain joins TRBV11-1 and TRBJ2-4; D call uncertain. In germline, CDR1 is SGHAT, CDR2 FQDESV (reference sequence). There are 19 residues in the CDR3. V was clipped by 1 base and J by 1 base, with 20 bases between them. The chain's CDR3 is CASSLVEVAQTWAKNIQYF. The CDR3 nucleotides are TGTGCCAGCAGCTTAGTTGAGGTGGCTCAAACTTGGGCCAAAAACATTCAGTACTTC. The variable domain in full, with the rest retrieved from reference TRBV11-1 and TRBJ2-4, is EAEVAQSPRYKITEKSQAVAFWCDPISGHATLYWYRQILGQGPELLVQFQDESVVDDSQLPKDRFSAERLKGVDSTLKIQPAELGDSAMYLCASSLVEVAQTWAKNIQYFGAGTRLSVL.

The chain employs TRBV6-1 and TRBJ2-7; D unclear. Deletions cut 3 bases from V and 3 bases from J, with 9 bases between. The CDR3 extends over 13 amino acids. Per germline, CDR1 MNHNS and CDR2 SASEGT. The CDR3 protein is CASSDQDRYEQYF. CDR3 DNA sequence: TGTGCCAGCAGTGACCAGGACCGCTACGAGCAGTACTTC.

CDR3 region: CASPDSRPRLYGYTF. In DNA form, the CDR3 reads TGTGCCAGCCCCGATTCAAGACCTCGGCTCTATGGCTACACCTTC. This chain links TRBV6-2 or TRBV6-3 with TRBJ1-2, with no clear D. Germline CDR1 is MNHEY and CDR2 is SVGEGT. This CDR3 has 15 amino acids. The V end was cut by 8 bases, the J end by 4 bases, with 20 bases between.

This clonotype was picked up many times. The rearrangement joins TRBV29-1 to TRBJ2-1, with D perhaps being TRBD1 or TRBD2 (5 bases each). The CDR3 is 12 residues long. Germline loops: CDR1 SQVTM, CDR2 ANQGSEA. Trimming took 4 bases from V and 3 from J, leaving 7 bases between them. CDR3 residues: CSVGDGYNEQFF. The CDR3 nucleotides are TGCAGCGTTGGGGACGGCTACAATGAGCAGTTCTTC.

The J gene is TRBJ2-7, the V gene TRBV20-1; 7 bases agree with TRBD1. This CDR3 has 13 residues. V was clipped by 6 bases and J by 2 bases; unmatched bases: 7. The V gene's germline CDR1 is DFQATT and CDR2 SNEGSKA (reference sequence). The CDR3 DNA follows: TGCAGTGCCCTAACCGGGACAGCCTACGAGCAGTACTTC. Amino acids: CSALTGTAYEQYF.

CDR3 sequence: CAWSPGLAGADTQYF. In DNA form, the CDR3 reads TGTGCCTGGAGTCCGGGACTAGCGGGCGCAGATACGCAGTATTTT. This chain connects TRBV30 to TRBJ2-3; 12 bases fit TRBD2. V shed 2 bases, J shed 4 bases, and the junction held 4 bases outside the gene matches. Germline assignment: CDR1 GTSNPN and CDR2 SVGIG (reference sequence). This CDR3 comprises 15 residues.

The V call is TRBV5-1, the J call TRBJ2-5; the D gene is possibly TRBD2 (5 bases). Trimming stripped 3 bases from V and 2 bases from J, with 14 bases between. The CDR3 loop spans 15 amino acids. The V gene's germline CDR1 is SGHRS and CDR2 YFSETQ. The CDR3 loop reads CASSWWPSLQETQYF. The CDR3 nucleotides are TGCGCCAGCAGCTGGTGGCCTAGCTTACAAGAGACCCAGTACTTC.

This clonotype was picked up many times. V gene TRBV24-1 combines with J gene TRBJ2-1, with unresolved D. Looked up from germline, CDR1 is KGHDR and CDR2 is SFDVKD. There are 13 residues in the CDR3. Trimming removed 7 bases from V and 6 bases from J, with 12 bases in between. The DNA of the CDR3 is TGTGCCACCAGGCCCCCTGCGACCAATGAGCAGTTCTTC. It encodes CATRPPATNEQFF.

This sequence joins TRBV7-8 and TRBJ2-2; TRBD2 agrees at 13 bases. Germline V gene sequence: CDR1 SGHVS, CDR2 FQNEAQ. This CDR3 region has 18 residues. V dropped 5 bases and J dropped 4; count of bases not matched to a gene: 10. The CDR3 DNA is TGTGCCAGCAGCACCGGACTAGCGGGAGAGGTGTTCACCGGGGAGCTGTTTTTT. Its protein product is CASSTGLAGEVFTGELFF.

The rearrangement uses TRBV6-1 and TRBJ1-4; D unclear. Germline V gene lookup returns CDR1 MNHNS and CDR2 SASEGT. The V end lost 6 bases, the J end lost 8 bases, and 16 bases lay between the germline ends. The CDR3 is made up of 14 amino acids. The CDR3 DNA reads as TGTGCCAGCAGCCCGGGCCGGGGAACCGAAAAACTGTTTTTT. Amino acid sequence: CASSPGRGTEKLFF.

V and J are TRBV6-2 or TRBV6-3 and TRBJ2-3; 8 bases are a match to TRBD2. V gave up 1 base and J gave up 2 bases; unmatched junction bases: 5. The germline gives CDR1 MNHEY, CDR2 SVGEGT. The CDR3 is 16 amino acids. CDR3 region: CASSYLREENTDTQYF. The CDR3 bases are TGTGCCAGCAGTTACTTGCGGGAGGAAAACACAGATACGCAGTATTTT.

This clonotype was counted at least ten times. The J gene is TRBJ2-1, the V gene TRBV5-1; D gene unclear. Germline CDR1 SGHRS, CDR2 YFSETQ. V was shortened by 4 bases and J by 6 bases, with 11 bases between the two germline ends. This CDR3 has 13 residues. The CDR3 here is CASSIGPPNEQFF. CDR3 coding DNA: TGCGCCAGCAGCATAGGACCCCCCAATGAGCAGTTCTTC.

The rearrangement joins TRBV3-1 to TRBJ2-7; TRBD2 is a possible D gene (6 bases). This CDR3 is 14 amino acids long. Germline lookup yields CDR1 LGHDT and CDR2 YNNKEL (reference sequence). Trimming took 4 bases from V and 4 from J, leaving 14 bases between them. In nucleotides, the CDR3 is TGTGCCAGCAGCCCCCAGCCGGGAGAATACGAGCAGTACTTC. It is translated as CASSPQPGEYEQYF.

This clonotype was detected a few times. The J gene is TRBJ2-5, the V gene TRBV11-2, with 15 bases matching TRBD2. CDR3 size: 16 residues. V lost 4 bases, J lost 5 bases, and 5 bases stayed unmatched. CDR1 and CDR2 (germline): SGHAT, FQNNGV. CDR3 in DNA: TGTGCCAGCAGCTCCGGACTAGCGGGGGGGTATGAGACCCAGTACTTC. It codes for CASSSGLAGGYETQYF.

The CDR3: CASSQDNTYYEQYF. DNA for the CDR3: TGCGCCAGCAGCCAAGATAACACCTACTACGAGCAGTACTTC. The J gene is TRBJ2-7, the V gene TRBV4-1; unclear D gene. The CDR3 loop spans 14 amino acids. Germline CDR1 is MGHRA and CDR2 is YSYEKL. The V gene lost 0 bases and the J gene lost 3 bases, with 9 bases spanning the gap.

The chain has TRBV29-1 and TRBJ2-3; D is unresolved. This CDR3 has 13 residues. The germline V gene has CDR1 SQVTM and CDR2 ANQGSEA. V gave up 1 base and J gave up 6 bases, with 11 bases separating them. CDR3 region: CSVEAVAMDTQYF. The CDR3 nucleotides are TGCAGCGTTGAAGCGGTAGCTATGGATACGCAGTATTTT.

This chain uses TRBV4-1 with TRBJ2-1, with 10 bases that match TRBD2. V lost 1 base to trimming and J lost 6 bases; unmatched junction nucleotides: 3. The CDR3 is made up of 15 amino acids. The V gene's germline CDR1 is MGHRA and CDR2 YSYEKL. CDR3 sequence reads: CASSQVAGGPNEQFF. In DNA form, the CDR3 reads TGCGCCAGCAGCCAAGTAGCGGGGGGCCCCAATGAGCAGTTCTTC.

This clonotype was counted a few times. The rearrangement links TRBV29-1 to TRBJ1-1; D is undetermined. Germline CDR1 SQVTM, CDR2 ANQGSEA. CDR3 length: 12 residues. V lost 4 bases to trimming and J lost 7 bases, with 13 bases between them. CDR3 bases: TGCAGCGTTGCGCCCTTTAACGGTGAAGCTTTCTTT. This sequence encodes CSVAPFNGEAFF.

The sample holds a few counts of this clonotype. DNA of the CDR3: TGCGCCAGCAGCCAGGGATCTGAAGCTTTCTTT. It is translated as CASSQGSEAFF. The chain links TRBV4-1 to TRBJ1-1, with D hard to call. The CDR3 totals 11 residues. The germline V gene has CDR1 MGHRA and CDR2 YSYEKL. The V end lost 3 bases, the J end lost 6 bases, and 5 bases lay between the germline ends.

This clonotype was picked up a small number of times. The CDR3 DNA is TGCGCCAGCAGCCCGACTAGCGGGGGTTACTACGAGCAGTACTTC. This gives the protein CASSPTSGGYYEQYF. The V call is TRBV5-1, the J call TRBJ2-7; 12 bases map to TRBD2. The V gene end was trimmed by 4 bases and the J gene end by 3 bases; junction bases not matched to a gene: 5. CDR3 length: 15 residues. Germline loops: CDR1 SGHRS, CDR2 YFSETQ.

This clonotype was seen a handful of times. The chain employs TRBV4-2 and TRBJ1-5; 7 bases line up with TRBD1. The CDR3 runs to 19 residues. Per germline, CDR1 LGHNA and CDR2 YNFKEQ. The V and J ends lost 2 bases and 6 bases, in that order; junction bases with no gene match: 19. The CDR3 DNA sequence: TGTGCCAGCAGCCAAAACACCCCCCAACCGAGGGGGCTCAGTCAGCCCCAGCATTTT. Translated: CASSQNTPQPRGLSQPQHF.

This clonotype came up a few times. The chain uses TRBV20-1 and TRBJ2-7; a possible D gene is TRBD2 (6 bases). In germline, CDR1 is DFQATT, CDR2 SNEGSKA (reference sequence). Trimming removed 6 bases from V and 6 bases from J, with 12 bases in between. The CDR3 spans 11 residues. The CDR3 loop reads CSARLVGEQYF. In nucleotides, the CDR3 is TGCAGTGCCAGACTAGTGGGCGAGCAGTACTTC.

CDR3: CASSLGTGGSNTEAFF. CDR3 DNA: TGTGCCAGCAGCTTGGGAACAGGGGGCTCGAACACTGAAGCTTTCTTT. The genes are TRBV7-9 and TRBJ1-1, with 9 bases that match TRBD1. The CDR3 extends over 16 amino acids. Germline lookup yields CDR1 SEHNR and CDR2 FQNEAQ (reference sequence). V gave up 3 bases and J gave up 1 base; unmatched junction bases: 6.

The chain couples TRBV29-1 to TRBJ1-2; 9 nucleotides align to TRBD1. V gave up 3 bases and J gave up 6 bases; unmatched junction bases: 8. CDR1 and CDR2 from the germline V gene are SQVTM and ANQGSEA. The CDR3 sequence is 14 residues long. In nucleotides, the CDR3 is TGCAGCGTTGAGACGACAGGGGGTAGTGATGGCTACACCTTC. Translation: CSVETTGGSDGYTF. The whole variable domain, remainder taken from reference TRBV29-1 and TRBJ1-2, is SAVISQKPSRDICQRGTSLTIQCQVDSQVTMMFWYRQQPGQSLTLIATANQGSEATYESGFVIDKFPISRPNLTFSTLTVSNMSPEDSSIYLCSVETTGGSDGYTFGSGTRLTVV.

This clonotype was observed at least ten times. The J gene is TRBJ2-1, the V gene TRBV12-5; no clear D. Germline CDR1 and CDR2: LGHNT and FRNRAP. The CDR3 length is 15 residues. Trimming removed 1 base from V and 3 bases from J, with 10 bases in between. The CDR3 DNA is TGTGCTAGTGGTTTGGGGCAGGAGCTCTACAATGAGCAGTTCTTC. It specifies CASGLGQELYNEQFF.

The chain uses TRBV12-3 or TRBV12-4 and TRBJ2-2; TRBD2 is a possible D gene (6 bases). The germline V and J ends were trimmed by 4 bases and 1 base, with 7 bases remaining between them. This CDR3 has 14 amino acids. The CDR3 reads CASSWTMNTGELFF. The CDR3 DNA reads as TGTGCCAGCAGTTGGACTATGAACACCGGGGAGCTGTTTTTT.